This T cell receptor (beta chain) was profiled in a study of blood T cell dynamics during melanoma immunotherapy. Study summary: Standard first-line treatment here was pembrolizumab or nivolumab plus ipilimumab in metastatic melanoma.

Libraries were prepared by immunoSEQ multiplex PCR; TCRdb keeps only in-frame clonotypes and omits some of them. The sample contains about 6,300 clones, about 93% of which appear only once. As for time point: pre-treatment baseline. This CDR3 has 14 residues. V lost 0 bases and J 2 bases, leaving 3 bases between the germline ends. The germline gives CDR1 SGDLS, CDR2 YYNGEE. The starting material was cell-free DNA from blood, obtained from a patient treated with checkpoint blockade. The chain uses TRBV9 and TRBJ2-6; D remains unclear. The source of this sequence is a human donor with melanoma. CDR3 nucleotide sequence: TGTGCCAGCAGCGTAGACCCTGGGGCCAACGTCCTGACTTTC. It yields the protein CASSVDPGANVLTF. Together with reference TRBV9 and TRBJ2-6, the CDR3 gives the full variable domain: DSGVTQTPKHLITATGQRVTLRCSPRSGDLSVYWYQQSLDQGLQFLIQYYNGEERAKGNILERFSAQQFPDLHSELNLSSLELGDSALYFCASSVDPGANVLTFGAGSRLTVL.